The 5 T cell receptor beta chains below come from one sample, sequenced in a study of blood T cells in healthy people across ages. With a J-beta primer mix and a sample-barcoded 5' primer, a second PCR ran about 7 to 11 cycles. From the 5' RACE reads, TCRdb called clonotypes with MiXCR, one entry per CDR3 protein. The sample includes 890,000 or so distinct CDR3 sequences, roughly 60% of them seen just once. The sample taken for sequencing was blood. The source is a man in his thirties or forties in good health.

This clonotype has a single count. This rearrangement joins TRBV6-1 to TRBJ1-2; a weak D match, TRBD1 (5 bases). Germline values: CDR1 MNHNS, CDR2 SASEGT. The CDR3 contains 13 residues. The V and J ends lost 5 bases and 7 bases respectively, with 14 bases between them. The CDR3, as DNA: TGTGCCAGCAGTTGGGACGGATACTCTGGCTACACCTTC. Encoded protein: CASSWDGYSGYTF.

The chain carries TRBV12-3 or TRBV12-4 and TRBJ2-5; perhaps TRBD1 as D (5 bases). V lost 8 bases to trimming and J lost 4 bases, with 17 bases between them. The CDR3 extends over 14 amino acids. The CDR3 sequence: CASQVGAMGETQYF. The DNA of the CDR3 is TGTGCCAGCCAAGTAGGGGCTATGGGAGAGACCCAGTACTTC.

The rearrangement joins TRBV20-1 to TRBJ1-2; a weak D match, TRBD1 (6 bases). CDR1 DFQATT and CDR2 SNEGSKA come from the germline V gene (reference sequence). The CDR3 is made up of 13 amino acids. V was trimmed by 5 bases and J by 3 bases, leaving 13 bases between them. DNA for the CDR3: TGCAGTGCTCCGGGGGGGGGGCACTATGGCTACACCTTC. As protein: CSAPGGGHYGYTF.

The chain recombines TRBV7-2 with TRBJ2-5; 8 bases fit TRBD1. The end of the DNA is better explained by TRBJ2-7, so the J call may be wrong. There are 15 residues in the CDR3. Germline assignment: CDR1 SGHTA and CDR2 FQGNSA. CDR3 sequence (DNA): TGTGCCAGCAGCTTAATGGGACAGGTGCTTTACGAGCAGTACTTC. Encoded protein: CASSLMGQVLYEQYF.

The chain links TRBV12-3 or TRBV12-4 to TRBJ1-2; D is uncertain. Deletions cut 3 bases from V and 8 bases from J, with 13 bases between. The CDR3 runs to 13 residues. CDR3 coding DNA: TGTGCCAGCAGTTTGGGGAATTCAGAAGGCTACACCTTC. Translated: CASSLGNSEGYTF.